This T cell receptor (beta chain) is from a study of cytomegalovirus exposure and HLA in healthy donors. Study conclusions and caveats: Both high specificity and high sensitivity reportedly marked the classifier's diagnosis of cytomegalovirus status. When analyzed later, the rates of TCR association showed variation by HLA locus, with DRB1 the most and HLA-C the fewest.

Germline CDR1 SGHTA, CDR2 FQGTGA. This CDR3 comprises 15 residues. With 1 base removed from V and 5 bases from J, the gap between germline ends came to 13 bases. Researchers ran the PCR with 60 Vbeta and 13 Jbeta primers. Clones were sequenced by immunoSEQ multiplex PCR, and TCRdb holds only the in-frame ones, with some missing. Found here are under 150,000 clones, nearly 80% of them singletons; the top ten hold about 3.3%. As to this clone: Its antigen is not identified.

Sequencing was performed on PBMCs. The receptor comes from a woman aged 25 to 39 in good health and CMV-seropositive. The rearrangement joins TRBV7-3 to TRBJ2-3, with D possibly matching TRBD2 (7 bases). The CDR3 DNA is TGTGCCAGCAGCTTAATTGGGGGGGCTAAAGATACGCAGTATTTT. Its translation: CASSLIGGAKDTQYF.